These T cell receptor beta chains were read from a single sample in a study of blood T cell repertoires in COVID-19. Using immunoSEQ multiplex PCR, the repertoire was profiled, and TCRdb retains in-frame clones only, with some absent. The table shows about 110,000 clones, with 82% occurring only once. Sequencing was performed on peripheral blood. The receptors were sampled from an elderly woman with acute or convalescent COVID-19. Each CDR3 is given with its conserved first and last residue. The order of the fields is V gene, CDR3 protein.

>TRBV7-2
CASSPRQGALGSDTQYF
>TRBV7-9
CASSPGPGTGGDGSYEQYF
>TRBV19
CASSIGGLGDTQYF
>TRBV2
CASSGVGLETYEQYF
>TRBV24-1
CATSDPGHGHGYTF
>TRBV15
CATSSKQGGELFF
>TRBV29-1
CSVIRGSTEQFF
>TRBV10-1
CASSAAGVGRGEQFF
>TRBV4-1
CASNSRGGEEKGRLFF
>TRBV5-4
CASSPGTGAIGNTIYF
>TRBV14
CASSQDVSRNEQFF
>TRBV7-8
CASSLGYRAAFF
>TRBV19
CASIPQGAKAEAFF
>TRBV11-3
CAMGRRQGKSSYNEQFF
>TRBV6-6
CASRQTGSYEQYF
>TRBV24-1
CATSDLPGGPRDYHEQFF
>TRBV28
CASRRQGAGRETQYF
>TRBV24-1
CATSDARTVITDTQYF
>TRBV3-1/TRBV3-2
CASSRQVYSNQPQHF
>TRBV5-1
CASSSGTRASISTDTQYF
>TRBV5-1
CASSLGRSIGDTEAFF